This TCR beta chain stems from a study of T cells after yellow fever vaccination. The CDR3 consists of 15 residues. Germline-derived CDR1 and CDR2 are SGDLS and YYNGEE. V lost 4 bases, J lost 5 bases, and 5 bases stayed unmatched. Each CDR3 protein gets one entry after TCRdb re-called the 5' RACE reads with MiXCR. Among roughly 310,000 distinct CDR3 sequences listed, 8.5% to 10% were seen once. The source is a man aged 18-30 years who received the YFV17D yellow fever vaccine. This sequence joins TRBV9 and TRBJ2-1; 11 bases map to TRBD2. Sequences were derived from PBMCs, sampled on the day of the first yellow fever vaccination. This CDR3 reads CASSLSGGAHNEQFF. DNA of the CDR3: TGTGCCAGCAGCCTTAGCGGGGGGGCGCACAATGAGCAGTTCTTC.